This entry features one TCR beta chain sequence. Its target is unknown. This entry comes from a study of cytomegalovirus exposure and HLA in healthy donors. Healthy bone marrow donors made up the cohort. A multiplex PCR was run with 60 Vbeta primers and 13 Jbeta primers. As originally analysed: Unique TCR beta chains totaled roughly 80 million in a later count, with around 12 million of them shared. TCRdb's copy holds only in-frame clones and misses some; the assay was immunoSEQ multiplex PCR. V and J calls and clone size are those listed in that table; D and trimming were worked out from the DNA. The sample carries some 210,000 clones, more than 60% recorded once. Deletions cut 2 bases from V and 2 bases from J, with 8 bases between. The CDR3 consists of 13 residues. Germline V CDR1 and CDR2: SQVTM, ANQGSEA. Points from the study as a whole: It was reported in a later analysis that an Asian-associated ancestry cluster showed fewer N-insertions than the 666-donor mean. Reports indicate that TCR beta sequences accurately predicted the HLA-A and HLA-B alleles of most subjects.

Sequencing was performed on PBMCs. This chain connects TRBV29-1 to TRBJ2-3; D might be TRBD2 (5 bases). The source is a woman in her 30s in good health and CMV-seropositive. CDR3 sequence reads: CSVEKGDTDTQYF. The CDR3 DNA sequence: TGCAGCGTTGAAAAGGGAGACACAGATACGCAGTATTTT.